The 10 T cell receptor beta chains below were found in one sample sequenced in a study of PD-1 blockade in classical Hodgkin lymphoma. Every patient experienced relapse after autologous stem cell transplantation, and brentuximab vedotin exposure varied. Sequenced by immunoSEQ multiplex PCR; TCRdb stores in-frame clones only, minus some. The sample lists about 97,000 clones, over 80% occurring once. Sequencing used peripheral blood mononuclear cells (PBMCs), obtained at baseline. The receptors derive from a human donor with classical Hodgkin lymphoma.

The chain joins TRBV27 to TRBJ1-5; 8 bases are a match to TRBD1. CDR3 length: 16 amino acids. V trimming: 0 bases; J trimming: 8 bases; junction bases outside the gene matches: 9. CDR1 is MNHEY, CDR2 SMNVEV, per germline (reference sequence). DNA for the CDR3: TGTGCCAGCAGTTTATCTGGACAGGGCCTCTTGAAGCCCCAGCATTTT. The encoded protein is CASSLSGQGLLKPQHF.

The CDR3 sequence is CASSVGDGYTF. DNA for the CDR3: TGTGCCAGCAGTGTCGGCGATGGCTACACCTTC. V and J are TRBV2 and TRBJ1-2; no definite D call. The germline V gene has CDR1 SNHLY and CDR2 FYNNEI. CDR3 length: 11 amino acids. Between the trimmed V and J ends, which lost 4 bases and 6 bases, there was a span of 6 bases.

The J gene is TRBJ1-2, the V gene TRBV18, with a weak D call TRBD1 (6 bases). CDR1 is KGHSH and CDR2 is LQKENI in the germline V gene. This CDR3 comprises 12 residues. The V gene lost 5 bases and the J gene lost 4 bases, with 8 bases spanning the gap. The CDR3 DNA reads as TGTGCCAGCTCAGAGGACAGCTATGGCTACACCTTC. Translating gives CASSEDSYGYTF.

The V and J genes are TRBV2 and TRBJ1-1; D gene unclear. Trimming stripped 4 bases from V and 5 bases from J, with 11 bases between. The CDR3 runs to 13 residues. The germline V gene encodes CDR1 SNHLY and CDR2 FYNNEI. CDR3 bases: TGTGCCAGCAGTGTGGATAGGAGAACTGAAGCTTTCTTT. Protein product: CASSVDRRTEAFF.

The chain carries TRBV18 and TRBJ2-3, with TRBD1 matching over 8 bases. Per the germline V gene, CDR1 is KGHSH and CDR2 is LQKENI. The ends lost 5 bases at V and 2 bases at J; junction bases unmatched: 6. The CDR3 contains 15 residues. In DNA, the CDR3 is TGTGCCAGCTCAGGACCGGGACAGGCCACAGATACGCAGTATTTT. This codes for CASSGPGQATDTQYF.

The V call is TRBV30, the J call TRBJ2-5; possible D gene TRBD2, 6 bases. Trimming left V 3 bases short and J 10 bases short, with 15 bases between. Germline-derived CDR1 and CDR2 are GTSNPN and SVGIG (reference sequence). The CDR3 sequence is 12 residues long. Here the CDR3 reads CAWSETQAGQYF. The CDR3 DNA reads TGTGCCTGGAGCGAGACCCAAGCGGGCCAGTACTTC.

This clone was seen more than once but under ten times. V is TRBV6-5 and J is TRBJ2-7; 8 bases map to TRBD1. The CDR3 loop spans 15 amino acids. Germline V CDR1 and CDR2: MNHEY, SVGAGI. V was clipped by 0 bases and J by 4 bases; unmatched bases: 5. CDR3 sequence: CASSYSTTGGYEQYF. The DNA for the CDR3 is TGTGCCAGCAGTTACTCTACAACAGGGGGGTACGAGCAGTACTTC.

The chain uses TRBV7-9 and TRBJ2-1; 7 bases agree with TRBD2. Germline V gene sequence: CDR1 SEHNR, CDR2 FQNEAQ (reference sequence). The CDR3 extends over 15 amino acids. V trimming: 3 bases; J trimming: 6 bases; junction bases outside the gene matches: 8. CDR3 loop: CASSLTGRGLNEQFF. CDR3 nucleotides: TGTGCCAGCAGCTTGACGGGGAGGGGACTCAATGAGCAGTTCTTC.

This clone appeared once. This chain uses TRBV7-6 with TRBJ2-1; no clear D gene. V was pared by 6 bases and J by 0 bases, with 9 bases between. Germline CDR1 reads SGHVS; CDR2 reads FNYEAQ. This CDR3 has 14 residues. In DNA form, the CDR3 reads TGTGCCAGCAGTCCTCAGAGCTCCTACAATGAGCAGTTCTTC. It codes for CASSPQSSYNEQFF. The full variable domain, its missing parts supplied by reference TRBV7-6 and TRBJ2-1, is GAGVSQSPRYKVTKRGQDVALRCDPISGHVSLYWYRQALGQGPEFLTYFNYEAQQDKSGLPNDRFSAERPEGSISTLTIQRTEQRDSAMYRCASSPQSSYNEQFFGPGTRLTVL.

This clone showed up just once. This chain connects TRBV19 to TRBJ2-2; TRBD1 matches 8 bases. CDR1 is LNHDA, CDR2 SQIVND, per germline (reference sequence). The CDR3 covers 15 residues. Trimming cost V 4 bases and J 7 bases; bases outside gene matches: 8. CDR3 loop: CASSNGQGLFGELFF. As DNA, the CDR3 is TGTGCCAGTAGTAACGGACAGGGATTGTTCGGGGAGCTGTTTTTT. The whole variable domain, remainder taken from reference TRBV19 and TRBJ2-2, is DGGITQSPKYLFRKEGQNVTLSCEQNLNHDAMYWYRQDPGQGLRLIYYSQIVNDFQKGDIAEGYSVSREKKESFPLTVTSAQKNPTAFYLCASSNGQGLFGELFFGEGSRLTVL.